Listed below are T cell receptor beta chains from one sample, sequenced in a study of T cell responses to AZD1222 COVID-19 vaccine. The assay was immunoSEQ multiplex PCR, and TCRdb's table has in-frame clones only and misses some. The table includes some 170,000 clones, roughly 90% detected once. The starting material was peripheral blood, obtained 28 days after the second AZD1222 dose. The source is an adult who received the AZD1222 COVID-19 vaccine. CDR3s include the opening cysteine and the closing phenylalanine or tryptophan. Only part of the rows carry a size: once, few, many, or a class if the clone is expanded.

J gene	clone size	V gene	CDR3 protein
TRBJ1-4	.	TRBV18	CASSRPGGQGKEKLFF
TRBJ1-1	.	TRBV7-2	CASSLGWGNTEAFF
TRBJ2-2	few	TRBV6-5	CASVPGEAGELFF
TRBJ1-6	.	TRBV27	CASSRGTNPLHF
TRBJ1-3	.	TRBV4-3	CASSQALGNTIYF
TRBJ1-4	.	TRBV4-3	CASSQEGSDPTNEKLFF
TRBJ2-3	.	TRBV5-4	CASSLAGASDTQYF
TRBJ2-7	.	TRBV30	CAWSVQDRGTSYEQYF
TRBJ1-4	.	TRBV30	CAWSVALGANEKLFF
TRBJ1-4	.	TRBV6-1	CASSEIGELFF
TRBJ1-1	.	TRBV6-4	CASSDSSNTEAFF
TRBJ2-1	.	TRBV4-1	CASSQVLSPNEQFF
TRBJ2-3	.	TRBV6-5	CASTTGTTSTDTQYF
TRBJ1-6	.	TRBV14	CASSQDLEISRSPLHF
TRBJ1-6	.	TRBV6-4	CASREDSYSPLHF
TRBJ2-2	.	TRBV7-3	CASSPHARGAGELFF
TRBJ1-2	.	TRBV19	CASSPTGQGYGYTF
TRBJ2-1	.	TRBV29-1	CSVSPRGRDNEQFF
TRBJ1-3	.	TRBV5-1	CASSLNGPGDTIYF
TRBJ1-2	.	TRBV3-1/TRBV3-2	CASSLQGYGYTF
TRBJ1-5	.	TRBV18	CASSPDRVQHGQPQHF
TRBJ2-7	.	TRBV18	CASSPDPGGSYEQYF
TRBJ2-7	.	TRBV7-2	CASSNPNREQYF
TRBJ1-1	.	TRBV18	CASSPPVSGGTEAFF
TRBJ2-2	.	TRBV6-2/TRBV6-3	CASSYRYANTGELFF
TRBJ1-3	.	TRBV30	CAWSYGTGENTIYF
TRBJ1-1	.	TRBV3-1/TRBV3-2	CASADQGPAAEAFF
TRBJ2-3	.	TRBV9	CACARGTGGENTQYF
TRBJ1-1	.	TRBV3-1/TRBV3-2	CASSQSGQPEAFF